One and the same sample provided the 27 T cell receptor beta chains below, sequenced in a study of beta chain features in type 1 diabetes. Findings of the study overall: All four CD4+ subsets of Type 1 diabetes patients contained TCRB CDR3s that were moderately but significantly shorter.

What these receptors recognize is not known. Since all of the isolated RNA was reverse transcribed, expressed TCRB transcripts were what got sequenced. Assay: immunoSEQ multiplex PCR; the TCRdb copy retains only in-frame clones and omits some. Here the sample spans approximately 250,000 clones, 11% being singletons. Sequencing was done on a sample of naive CD4+ T cells from blood. These receptors were taken from a man aged 25-45 years with type 1 diabetes.

This sequence joins TRBV5-1 and TRBJ2-1; D is perhaps TRBD1 (6 bases). V was trimmed by 4 bases and J by 2 bases, leaving 10 bases between them. Germline CDR1 SGHRS, CDR2 YFSETQ. The CDR3 covers 14 residues. For the CDR3, the DNA is TGCGCCAGCAGCACCGGGACAACCTACAATGAGCAGTTCTTC. It specifies CASSTGTTYNEQFF.

CDR3 coding DNA: TGCGCCAGCAGCCAACCTACTAGCGGGGGTCACACCGGGGAGCTGTTTTTT. This translates into CASSQPTSGGHTGELFF. The chain uses TRBV4-3 and TRBJ2-2; 11 nucleotides match TRBD2. After removal of 2 bases from V and 3 bases from J, the junction contained 5 bases not matched to a gene. The CDR3 consists of 17 residues. CDR1 LGHNA and CDR2 YSLEER come from the germline V gene.

The CDR3 bases are TGCGCCAGCAGCTTAACAGGGTTAGAGTTCTTC. It is translated as CASSLTGLEFF. The J gene is TRBJ2-1, the V gene TRBV5-1; the D gene is possibly TRBD1 (6 bases). This CDR3 region has 11 residues. V shed 2 bases and J shed 14 bases, with 11 bases lying between them. Germline V gene sequence: CDR1 SGHRS, CDR2 YFSETQ.

V usage is TRBV5-1 and J usage is TRBJ2-7; 8 bases match TRBD2. The germline CDR1 and CDR2 sequences are SGHRS and YFSETQ. J gave up 2 bases and V 4 bases, and 8 bases lay outside the gene matches. This CDR3 has 15 amino acids. In DNA form, the CDR3 reads TGCGCCAGCAGCAACGGCGGAGCGGGGGCCTACGAGCAGTACTTC. Its translation: CASSNGGAGAYEQYF.

This clone was detected only a few times. The V call is TRBV4-1, the J call TRBJ1-2; 9 nucleotides agree with TRBD1. With 4 bases clipped from V and 7 bases from J, the junction kept 10 bases outside the gene matches. Germline-derived CDR1 and CDR2 are MGHRA and YSYEKL. The CDR3 covers 15 residues. The CDR3 DNA follows: TGCGCCAGCAGCCCAGGGACAGGGTTTAATCGTGGCTACACCTTC. This encodes CASSPGTGFNRGYTF.

The chain recombines TRBV7-9 with TRBJ1-2, with TRBD1 as a possible D gene (5 bases). The CDR3 has 13 amino acids. Trimming removed 6 bases at V and 5 bases at J, with 13 bases between. Germline CDR1 SEHNR, CDR2 FQNEAQ (reference sequence). CDR3: CASRNGQAYGYTF. CDR3 DNA: TGTGCCAGCAGGAACGGACAAGCGTATGGCTACACCTTC.

The V call is TRBV28, the J call TRBJ1-2, with a possible D match to TRBD1 (6 bases). The germline gives CDR1 MDHEN, CDR2 SYDVKM. CDR3 length: 12 amino acids. Trimming removed 6 bases at V and 2 bases at J, with 7 bases between. The CDR3 spells CASRDRNYGYTF. The CDR3 coding sequence is TGTGCCAGCAGAGACAGGAACTATGGCTACACCTTC.

The V gene is TRBV5-1, the J gene TRBJ2-1; TRBD2 matches 7 bases. The CDR3 has 13 amino acids. V gave up 5 bases and J gave up 5 bases; unmatched junction bases: 4. Germline values: CDR1 SGHRS, CDR2 YFSETQ. The CDR3 protein is CASSGGVDNEQFF. The CDR3 DNA reads TGCGCCAGCAGTGGGGGGGTAGACAATGAGCAGTTCTTC.

The chain combines TRBV27 with TRBJ2-1, with no clear D. Trimming stripped 8 bases from V and 0 bases from J, with 5 bases between. Per germline, CDR1 MNHEY and CDR2 SMNVEV (reference sequence). CDR3 length equals 12 residues. CDR3 DNA: TGTGCCAGCTACAACTCCTACAATGAGCAGTTCTTC. This encodes CASYNSYNEQFF.

This clone was detected only a few times. The gene calls are TRBV6-5 and TRBJ2-7, with TRBD1 matching 9 bases. CDR1 is MNHEY, CDR2 SVGAGI, per germline. This CDR3 is built from 15 residues. J was trimmed by 6 bases and V by 9 bases; bases with no gene match: 15. Here the CDR3 reads CARQGARAPVCEQYF. Written as DNA, the CDR3 is TGTGCCAGACAGGGGGCCCGCGCCCCTGTCTGCGAGCAGTACTTC.

The chain joins TRBV19 to TRBJ1-1; TRBD1 matches 8 bases. Germline V gene lookup returns CDR1 LNHDA and CDR2 SQIVND (reference sequence). This CDR3 is 17 amino acids long. The V gene end was trimmed by 9 bases and the J gene end by 2 bases; junction bases not matched to a gene: 17. CDR3 sequence (DNA): TGTGCCAGCACGTGGTTCGGGACAGGAGCAGGAAACACTGAAGCTTTCTTT. The encoded protein is CASTWFGTGAGNTEAFF.

This clone was counted between two and nine times. This chain uses TRBV5-1 with TRBJ2-2; the D is unclear. Germline V gives CDR1 SGHRS, CDR2 YFSETQ. The CDR3 totals 14 residues. Trimming took 4 bases from V and 4 from J, leaving 11 bases between them. DNA of the CDR3: TGCGCCAGCAGCCAGGCCGTGGTCACCGGGGAGCTGTTTTTT. Encoded protein: CASSQAVVTGELFF.

This clone was found a few times. V and J are TRBV6-5 and TRBJ2-1, with D hard to call. Trimming shortened V by 10 bases and J by 7 bases, and 17 bases separated the two germline ends. The CDR3 length is 13 residues. CDR1 and CDR2 (germline): MNHEY, SVGAGI. In DNA form, the CDR3 reads TGTGCCACAGGCCGATCCCCCCGGAATGAGCAGTTCTTC. This sequence encodes CATGRSPRNEQFF.

This clone was recorded a few times. This rearrangement joins TRBV9 to TRBJ1-2; D is uncertain. Looked up from germline, CDR1 is SGDLS and CDR2 is YYNGEE. V was clipped by 1 base and J by 6 bases, with 10 bases between them. This CDR3 has 13 amino acids. The chain's CDR3 is CASSVTPVDGYTF. The CDR3 DNA sequence: TGTGCCAGCAGCGTAACCCCGGTCGATGGCTACACCTTC.

This chain uses TRBV5-1 with TRBJ2-7; TRBD1 matches at 9 bases. V lost 4 bases, J lost 3 bases, and 5 bases stayed unmatched. CDR3 length: 14 amino acids. Germline CDR1 reads SGHRS; CDR2 reads YFSETQ. CDR3 in amino acids: CASSLPGQGYEQYF. In DNA form, the CDR3 reads TGCGCCAGCAGCCTACCGGGACAGGGCTACGAGCAGTACTTC.

The chain is built from TRBV18 and TRBJ1-5; D possibly corresponds to TRBD1 (6 bases). Germline lookup yields CDR1 KGHSH and CDR2 LQKENI. The CDR3 loop spans 14 amino acids. Trimming removed 4 bases from V and 7 bases from J, with 14 bases in between. CDR3 protein: CASSQGDGPQPQHF. CDR3 nucleotide sequence: TGTGCCAGCTCACAGGGGGACGGCCCACAGCCCCAGCATTTT. The variable domain in full, completed from reference TRBV18 and TRBJ1-5, reads NAGVMQNPRHLVRRRGQEARLRCSPMKGHSHVYWYRQLPEEGLKFMVYLQKENIIDESGMPKERFSAEFPKEGPSILRIQQVVRGDSAAYFCASSQGDGPQPQHFGDGTRLSIL.

The CDR3, as DNA: TGTGCCAGCAGTTTACCCACATCGAACACTGAAGCTTTCTTT. Translation gives CASSLPTSNTEAFF. The chain uses TRBV28 and TRBJ1-1; D is ambiguous. V dropped 2 bases and J dropped 1 base, with 8 bases sitting between them. Per germline, CDR1 MDHEN and CDR2 SYDVKM. The length of the CDR3 is 14 residues.

This clone occurred a few times. The gene calls are TRBV7-2 and TRBJ2-5; no clear D gene. Per the germline V gene, CDR1 is SGHTA and CDR2 is FQGNSA. Deletions cut 7 bases from V and 0 bases from J, with 15 bases between. The CDR3 has 15 residues. The CDR3 sequence: CASTLLPSHQETQYF. Written as DNA, the CDR3 is TGTGCCAGCACCCTACTCCCATCCCACCAAGAGACCCAGTACTTC.

This chain connects TRBV6-6 to TRBJ2-1, with D uncertain. The germline CDR1 and CDR2 sequences are MNHNY and SVGAGI (reference sequence). With 5 bases removed from V and 10 bases from J, the gap between germline ends came to 12 bases. This CDR3 region has 12 residues. This chain's CDR3 is CASSALGKEQFF. Written as DNA, the CDR3 is TGTGCCAGCAGTGCCTTGGGCAAAGAGCAGTTCTTC.

The chain recombines TRBV4-2 with TRBJ1-2; D is uncertain. The CDR3 consists of 12 residues. Germline-derived CDR1 and CDR2 are LGHNA and YNFKEQ. V was clipped by 2 bases and J by 6 bases, with 7 bases between them. CDR3 amino acids: CASSQFNDGYTF. For the CDR3, the DNA is TGTGCCAGCAGCCAATTCAATGATGGCTACACCTTC.

The chain recombines TRBV30 with TRBJ1-5, with D possibly TRBD1 on 5 matching bases. This CDR3 has 13 amino acids. V lost 6 bases to trimming and J lost 10 bases, with 19 bases between them. CDR1 GTSNPN and CDR2 SVGIG come from the germline V gene (reference sequence). CDR3 region: CACAGTSRSPQHF. The CDR3 DNA sequence: TGTGCCTGTGCCGGGACTTCGAGGAGCCCCCAGCATTTT.

This sequence joins TRBV5-1 and TRBJ2-1, with 7 bases matching TRBD1. V shed 4 bases and J 5 bases; nucleotides not matched to a gene: 3. CDR1 SGHRS and CDR2 YFSETQ come from the germline V gene. The CDR3 length is 13 residues. This CDR3 is CASSRDSNNEQFF. CDR3 in DNA: TGCGCCAGCAGCCGGGACAGCAACAATGAGCAGTTCTTC.

The chain recombines TRBV9 with TRBJ1-4, with 9 bases lining up with TRBD1. The germline V gene has CDR1 SGDLS and CDR2 YYNGEE. J was trimmed by 8 bases and V by 4 bases; bases with no gene match: 6. This CDR3 has 14 residues. The CDR3 DNA reads TGTGCCAGCAGCCCCAGACAGGGGGACGAAAAACTGTTTTTT. Amino acid sequence: CASSPRQGDEKLFF.

This clone was seen a handful of times. The chain uses TRBV4-2 and TRBJ1-1; 7 bases are shared with TRBD1. Germline trimming cut 0 bases from V and 1 base from J; bases unmatched to any gene: 2. Per the germline V gene, CDR1 is LGHNA and CDR2 is YNFKEQ. The CDR3 length is 15 residues. CDR3 nucleotides: TGTGCCAGCAGCCAAGAGACAGGGAGGAACACTGAAGCTTTCTTT. Its translation is CASSQETGRNTEAFF.

The chain has TRBV5-6 and TRBJ2-6; no reliable D call. This CDR3 spans 16 amino acids. Germline CDR1 and CDR2: SGHDT and YYEEEE. Trimming left V 1 base short and J 0 bases short, with 8 bases between. The CDR3 here is CASSLNPGSGANVLTF. CDR3 DNA: TGTGCCAGCAGCTTGAACCCGGGCTCTGGGGCCAACGTCCTGACTTTC.

The chain couples TRBV4-2 to TRBJ1-5, with 11 bases matching TRBD1. J was trimmed by 7 bases and V by 0 bases; bases with no gene match: 5. CDR1 LGHNA and CDR2 YNFKEQ come from the germline V gene. There are 16 residues in the CDR3. The CDR3 region is CASSQDGQGAWQPQHF. The CDR3 nucleotides are TGTGCCAGCAGCCAAGACGGACAGGGGGCTTGGCAGCCCCAGCATTTT.

This chain connects TRBV19 to TRBJ1-5, with 9 bases aligning to TRBD1. This CDR3 is 16 amino acids long. With 3 bases clipped from V and 4 bases from J, the junction kept 7 bases outside the gene matches. Germline assignment: CDR1 LNHDA and CDR2 SQIVND (reference sequence). CDR3 bases: TGTGCCAGTAGTATGGGTCCGGGACAGGGTAATCAGCCCCAGCATTTT. It yields the protein CASSMGPGQGNQPQHF.